This section outlines one T cell receptor (beta chain) sequence together with its context. Its target is not known. This sample was included in a study of cytomegalovirus exposure and HLA in healthy donors. Study-level findings and limits: Relative to equally common others, HLA-associated TCR beta chains showed greater clonal expansion in a later analysis. Available immune exposure information covered CMV serostatus only. Many donors carried some public TCRs, although rarity characterized most TCR sequences.

The PCR ran on 60 Vbeta and 13 Jbeta primers. Using immunoSEQ multiplex PCR, the repertoire was profiled, and TCRdb retains in-frame clones only, with some absent. Among around 95,000 clones, around 74% were seen once, and the ten largest hold around a tenth. The V end lost 0 bases, the J end lost 3 bases, and 12 bases lay between the germline ends. There are 16 residues in the CDR3. In germline, CDR1 is SEHNR, CDR2 FQNEAQ (reference sequence). The rearrangement links TRBV7-9 to TRBJ1-3; TRBD1 is a possible D gene (6 bases). Sequencing used PBMCs. The clonotype comes from a man aged 30 to 39 in good health and CMV-seropositive. The DNA of the CDR3 is TGTGCCAGCAGCTTAGCAGCAGGGGTAGTTGGAAACACCATATATTTT. This sequence encodes CASSLAAGVVGNTIYF.